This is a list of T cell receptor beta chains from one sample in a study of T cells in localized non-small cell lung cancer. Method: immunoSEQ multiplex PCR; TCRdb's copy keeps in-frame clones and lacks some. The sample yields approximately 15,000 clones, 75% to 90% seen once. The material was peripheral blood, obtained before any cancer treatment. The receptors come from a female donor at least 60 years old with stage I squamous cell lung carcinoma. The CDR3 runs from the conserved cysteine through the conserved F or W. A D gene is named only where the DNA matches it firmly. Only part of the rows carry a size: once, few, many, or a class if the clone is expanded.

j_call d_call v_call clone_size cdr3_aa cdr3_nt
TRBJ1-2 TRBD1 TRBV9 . CASSGTRDSYGYTF TGTGCCAGCAGCGGCACACGGGACAGCTATGGCTACACCTTC
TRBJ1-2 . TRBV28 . CASSSRTFGYTF TGTGCCAGCAGCTCCCGGACATTCGGCTACACCTTC
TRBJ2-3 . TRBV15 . CATSRGRGETTDTQYF TGTGCCACCAGCAGAGGGCGAGGGGAAACCACAGATACGCAGTATTTT
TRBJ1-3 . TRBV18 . CASSSGTAGNTIYF TGTGCCAGCTCATCAGGGACGGCTGGAAACACCATATATTTT
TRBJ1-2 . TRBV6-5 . CASSYSRSLRSYGYTF TGTGCCAGCAGTTACTCGAGATCGTTAAGGTCTTATGGCTACACCTTC
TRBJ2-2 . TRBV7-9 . CASLGGSFANTGELFF TGTGCCAGCTTGGGTGGGTCCTTCGCGAACACCGGGGAGCTGTTTTTT
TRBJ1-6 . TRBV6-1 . CASSADGDNSPLHF TGTGCCAGCAGTGCGGACGGGGATAATTCACCCCTCCACTTT
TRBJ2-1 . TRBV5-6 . CASSLTSGYNEQFF TGTGCCAGCAGCTTGACCTCCGGGTACAATGAGCAGTTCTTC
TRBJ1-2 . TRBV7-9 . CASRGGPYGYTF TGTGCCAGCAGAGGGGGGCCTTATGGCTACACCTTC
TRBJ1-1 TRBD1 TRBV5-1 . CASSPYAVRGRTMNTEAFF TGCGCCAGCAGCCCTTACGCCGTCAGGGGGCGAACAATGAACACTGAAGCTTTCTTT
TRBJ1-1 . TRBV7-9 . CASSLEPEAVQAFF TGTGCCAGCAGCTTAGAACCCGAGGCGGTGCAAGCTTTCTTT
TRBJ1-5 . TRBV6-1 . CASRGGVGNQPQHF TGTGCCAGCAGAGGAGGGGTAGGAAATCAGCCCCAGCATTTT
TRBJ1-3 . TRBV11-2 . CASSLVGNTIYF TGTGCCAGCAGCTTAGTTGGAAACACCATATATTTT
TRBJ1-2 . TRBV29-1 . CSVEATGLAGGYTF TGCAGCGTTGAGGCCACAGGGTTGGCCGGCGGCTACACCTTC
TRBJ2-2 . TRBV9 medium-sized CASSKGQNTGELFF TGTGCCAGCAGCAAGGGACAGAACACCGGGGAGCTGTTTTTT
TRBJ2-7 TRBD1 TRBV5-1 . CASSFIRDRAYEQYF TGCGCCAGCAGCTTTATCCGGGACAGGGCCTACGAGCAGTACTTC
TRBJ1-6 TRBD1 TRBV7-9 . CASSLASGTVNSPLHF TGTGCCAGCAGCTTAGCGTCCGGGACAGTAAATTCACCCCTCCACTTT
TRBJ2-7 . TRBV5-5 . CASSLDAGTYEQYF TGTGCCAGCAGCTTGGATGCAGGGACCTACGAGCAGTACTTC
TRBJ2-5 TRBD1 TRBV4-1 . CASSQTGTGQETQYF TGCGCCAGCAGCCAAACCGGGACAGGGCAAGAGACCCAGTACTTC
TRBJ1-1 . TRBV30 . CAWTDRTEAFF TGTGCCTGGACCGACCGGACTGAAGCTTTCTTT
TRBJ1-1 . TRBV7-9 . CASSLTSPEAFF TGTGCCAGCAGCTTAACATCCCCTGAAGCTTTCTTT
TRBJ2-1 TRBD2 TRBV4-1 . CASSHPPGPSGVSEQFF TGCGCCAGCAGCCATCCCCCTGGGCCTAGCGGGGTCAGTGAGCAGTTCTTC
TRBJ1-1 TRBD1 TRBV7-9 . CASSRRTGTTEAFF TGTGCCAGCAGCCGCAGGACAGGGACCACTGAAGCTTTCTTT
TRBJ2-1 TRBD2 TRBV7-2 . CASSLGLAHSGEQFF TGTGCCAGCAGCTTAGGACTAGCGCACTCGGGGGAGCAGTTCTTC
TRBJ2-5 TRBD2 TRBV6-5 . CASSVLAFQETQYF TGTGCCAGCAGTGTACTAGCGTTTCAAGAGACCCAGTACTTC
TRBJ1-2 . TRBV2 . CASRQRGDAGYTF TGTGCCAGCAGACAAAGGGGGGACGCGGGCTACACCTTC
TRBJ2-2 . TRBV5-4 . CASSLDGGRNTGELFF TGTGCCAGCAGCTTGGACGGCGGCCGGAACACCGGGGAGCTGTTTTTT
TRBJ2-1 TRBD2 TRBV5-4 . CASSSSSGGPYNEQFF TGTGCCAGCAGCTCTTCTAGCGGGGGGCCCTACAATGAGCAGTTCTTC
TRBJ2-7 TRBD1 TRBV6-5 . CASRQPGQTYEQYF TGTGCCAGCAGGCAACCGGGACAGACCTACGAGCAGTACTTC
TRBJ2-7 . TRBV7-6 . CASSLRQGTYEQYF TGTGCCAGCAGCTTGCGGCAGGGGACCTACGAGCAGTACTTC
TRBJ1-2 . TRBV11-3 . CASSLVGRNYGYTF TGTGCCAGCAGCTTAGTTGGGAGGAACTATGGCTACACCTTC
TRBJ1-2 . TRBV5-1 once CASSLGTTPTSYGYTF TGCGCCAGCAGCTTGGGGACAACTCCTACCTCCTATGGCTACACCTTC
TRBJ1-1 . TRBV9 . CASSVESGKAFF TGTGCCAGCAGCGTAGAGTCAGGTAAAGCTTTCTTT
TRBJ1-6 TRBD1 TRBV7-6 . CASSLVGQGNSPLHF TGTGCCAGCAGCTTAGTTGGACAGGGAAATTCACCCCTCCACTTT
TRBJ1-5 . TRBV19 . CASSMMAGPQPQHF TGTGCCAGTAGTATGATGGCCGGACCCCAGCCCCAGCATTTT
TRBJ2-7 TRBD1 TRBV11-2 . CASSSPTGGYEQYF TGTGCCAGCAGCTCACCCACAGGGGGCTACGAGCAGTACTTC
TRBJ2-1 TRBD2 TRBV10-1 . CASSESSSGYNEQFF TGCGCCAGCAGTGAGTCCTCTAGCGGGTACAATGAGCAGTTCTTC
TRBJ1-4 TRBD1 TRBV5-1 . CASSRGQGASATNEKLFF TGCGCCAGCAGCCGCGGACAGGGGGCGAGTGCAACTAATGAAAAACTGTTTTTT
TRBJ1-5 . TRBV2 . CASSRERTGIYQPQHF TGTGCCAGCAGTCGAGAAAGAACAGGTATCTATCAGCCCCAGCATTTT
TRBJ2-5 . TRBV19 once CASTSPGSRETQYF TGTGCCAGTACCTCCCCCGGGTCACGGGAGACCCAGTACTTC
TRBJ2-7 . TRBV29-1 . CSVVTHRRLSGEQYF TGCAGCGTTGTTACCCACAGGAGATTGAGTGGCGAGCAGTACTTC
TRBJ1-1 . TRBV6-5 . CASSYRGTDYDRGVIF TGTGCCAGCAGTTACAGGGGGACGGACTACGACCGCGGAGTTATCTTT
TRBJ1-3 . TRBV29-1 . CSVAQFSGNTIYF TGCAGCGTTGCACAGTTCTCTGGAAACACCATATATTTT
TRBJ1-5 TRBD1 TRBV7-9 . CASSRALGTVDQPQHF TGTGCCAGCAGCCGAGCTCTTGGGACAGTCGATCAGCCCCAGCATTTT
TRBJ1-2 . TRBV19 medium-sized CASSPASFRDYGYTF TGTGCCAGTAGTCCAGCCTCCTTCAGGGACTATGGCTACACCTTC
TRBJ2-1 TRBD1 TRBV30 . CAWSADRGRWNEQFF TGTGCCTGGAGTGCGGACAGGGGGCGTTGGAATGAGCAGTTCTTC
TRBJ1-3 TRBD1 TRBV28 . CASRLGQGTTGNTIYF TGTGCCAGCAGACTCGGACAGGGGACAACTGGAAACACCATATATTTT
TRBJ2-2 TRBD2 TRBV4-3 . CASSQVLAANTGELFF TGCGCCAGCAGCCAAGTCCTAGCGGCGAACACCGGGGAGCTGTTTTTT
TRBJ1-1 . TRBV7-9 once CASSFEGRVTEAFF TGTGCCAGCAGCTTTGAGGGACGAGTGACTGAAGCTTTCTTT
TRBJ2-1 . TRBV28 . CASSSLNEQFF TGTGCCAGCAGTTCCCTCAATGAGCAGTTCTTC
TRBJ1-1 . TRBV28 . CAIPGRGTEAFF TGTGCCATCCCCGGTAGAGGCACTGAAGCTTTCTTT
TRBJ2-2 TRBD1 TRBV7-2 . CASSHDRGPGELFF TGTGCCAGCAGTCACGATAGGGGGCCCGGGGAGCTGTTTTTT
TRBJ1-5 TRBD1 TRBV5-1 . CASSLGQGTYQPQHF TGCGCCAGCAGCTTAGGACAGGGGACGTATCAGCCCCAGCATTTT
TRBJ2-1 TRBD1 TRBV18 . CASSPRQGSSYNEQFF TGTGCCAGCTCACCACGACAGGGGAGCTCCTACAATGAGCAGTTCTTC
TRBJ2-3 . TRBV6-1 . CASSAAAITDTQYF TGTGCCAGCAGTGCGGCCGCAATTACAGATACGCAGTATTTT
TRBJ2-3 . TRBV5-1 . CASSQGLITDTQYF TGCGCCAGCAGCCAGGGACTGATCACAGATACGCAGTATTTT
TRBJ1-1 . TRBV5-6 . CASSVRLGPPRVAFF TGTGCCAGCAGCGTTAGACTGGGGCCCCCTCGGGTAGCTTTCTTT
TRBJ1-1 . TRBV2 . CASSEIGVGETEAFF TGTGCCAGCAGTGAAATCGGGGTCGGCGAGACTGAAGCTTTCTTT
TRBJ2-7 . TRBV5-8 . CASSLDDRPGDEQYF TGTGCCAGCAGCTTGGACGACAGGCCGGGCGACGAGCAGTACTTC